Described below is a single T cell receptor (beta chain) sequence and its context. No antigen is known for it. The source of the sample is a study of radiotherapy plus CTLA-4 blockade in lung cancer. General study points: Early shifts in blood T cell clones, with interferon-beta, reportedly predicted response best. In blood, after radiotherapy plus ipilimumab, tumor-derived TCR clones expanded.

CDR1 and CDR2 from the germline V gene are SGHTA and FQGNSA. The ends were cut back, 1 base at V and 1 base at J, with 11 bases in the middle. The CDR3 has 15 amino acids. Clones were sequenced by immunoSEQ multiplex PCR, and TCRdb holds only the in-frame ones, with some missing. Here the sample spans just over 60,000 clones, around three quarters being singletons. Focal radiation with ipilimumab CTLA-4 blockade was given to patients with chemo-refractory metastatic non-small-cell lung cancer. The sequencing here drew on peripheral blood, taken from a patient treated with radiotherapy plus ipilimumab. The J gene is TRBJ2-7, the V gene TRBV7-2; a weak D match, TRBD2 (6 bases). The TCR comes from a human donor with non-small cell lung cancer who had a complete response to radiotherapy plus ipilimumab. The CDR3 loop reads CASSLVDSGSYEQYF. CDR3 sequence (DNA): TGTGCCAGCAGCTTAGTCGATAGCGGATCCTACGAGCAGTACTTC.